This paragraph reports one T cell receptor (beta chain). V lost 6 bases to trimming and J lost 3 bases, with 23 bases between them. The V gene's germline CDR1 is SGHNT and CDR2 YYREEE (reference sequence). This CDR3 spans 17 amino acids. This specimen comes from a study of technical replicates of blood from several donors. The repertoire was sequenced with immunoSEQ multiplex PCR; TCRdb's copy has only in-frame clones and lacks some. The sample gives roughly 50,000 clones, 90% to 95% of which show up once; around 3% is in the top ten. The J gene is TRBJ2-3, the V gene TRBV5-4; a possible D gene is TRBD2 (6 bases). Sequenced input: PBMCs. This receptor was obtained from a human donor in good health. Some clones in this sample may be carry-over from other donors' samples. The CDR3 is CASTMGGLKVTTDTQYF. In DNA form, the CDR3 reads TGTGCCAGCACCATGGGGGGACTTAAAGTTACGACAGATACGCAGTATTTT. The entire variable domain, with the rest obtained from reference TRBV5-4 and TRBJ2-3, is as follows: ETGVTQSPTHLIKTRGQQVTLRCSSQSGHNTVSWYQQALGQGPQFIFQYYREEENGRGNFPPRFSGLQFPNYSSELNVNALELDDSALYLCASTMGGLKVTTDTQYFGPGTRLTVL.